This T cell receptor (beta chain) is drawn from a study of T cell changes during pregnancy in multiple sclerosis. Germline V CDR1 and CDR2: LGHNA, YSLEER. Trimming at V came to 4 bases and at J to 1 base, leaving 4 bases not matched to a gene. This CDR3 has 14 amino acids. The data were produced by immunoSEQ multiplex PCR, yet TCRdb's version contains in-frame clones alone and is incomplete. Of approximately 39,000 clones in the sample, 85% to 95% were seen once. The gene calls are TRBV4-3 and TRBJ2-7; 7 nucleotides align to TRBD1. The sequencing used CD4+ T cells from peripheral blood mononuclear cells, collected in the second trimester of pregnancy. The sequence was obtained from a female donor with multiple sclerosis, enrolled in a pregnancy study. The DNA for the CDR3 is TGCGCCAGCAGCCCTCGACAGGGTTCCTACGAGCAGTACTTC. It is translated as CASSPRQGSYEQYF.